This T cell receptor beta chain was profiled in a study of T cell responses to AZD1222 COVID-19 vaccine. General study findings and limits: It was only a handful of AZD1222 recipients who were seropositive at baseline. Females outnumbered males among donors, who were mostly white British; clonal diversity was possibly underestimated.

CDR1 and CDR2 from the germline V gene are SGHTA and FQGNSA. The CDR3 is 14 residues long. V dropped 5 bases and J dropped 7 bases, with 12 bases sitting between them. Generated by immunoSEQ multiplex PCR, the TCRdb table keeps only in-frame clones and is missing some. The table has 40,000 to 55,000 clones, approximately 90% seen once. Worth noting for this clone: Its target is not known.

This specimen consisted of peripheral blood, obtained 28 days after the second AZD1222 dose. The chain recombines TRBV7-2 with TRBJ1-6; TRBD1 might be the D (5 bases). The TCR comes from an adult who received the AZD1222 COVID-19 vaccine. The CDR3 nucleotides are TGTGCCAGCAGCCAACTGGCAGGGAATTCACCCCTCCACTTT. Translating gives CASSQLAGNSPLHF.